Listed here is a single T cell receptor (beta chain). No antigen is known for it. These data come from a study of T cells in Graves' hyperthyroidism and ophthalmopathy. The study, taken as a whole, reports: Blood also showed most of the thyroid clonotypes that were expanded above 0.001. In the analysis, a 13 V-J model separated ophthalmopathy from stable hyperthyroidism.

Diagnosis rested on symptoms, serum thyroxine and TRAb, thyroid ultrasound, and orbital computed tomography. Authors of the study amplified TCR beta CDR3 regions from RNA transcripts. An initial round of RT-PCR targeting the TCR CDR3 relied on the HTBI primer set. A single record per CDR3 protein comes from TCRdb applying MiXCR to the multiplex PCR reads. The table includes 350,000 to 400,000 distinct CDR3 sequences, roughly 20% detected once. The material sequenced was blood. The sequence came from a man aged 18-30 years with Graves' ophthalmopathy.

This CDR3 is CASSPEGAYGYTF. CDR3 nucleotides: TGTGCCAGCAGCCCCGAGGGGGCCTACGGCTACACCTTC. The chain has TRBV7-2 and TRBJ1-2, with TRBD1 matching over 7 bases. Trimming removed 5 bases from V and 8 bases from J; junction bases left unmatched: 8. In germline, CDR1 is SGHTA, CDR2 FQGNSA. The CDR3 loop spans 13 amino acids.